This TCR beta chain is from a study of OX40 agonist ivuxolimab in advanced cancers. Overall study context: Patients with hepatocellular carcinoma, melanoma, renal cell or head and neck cancer made up the dose-escalation patients. Three dose-escalation patients had partial responses: one with hepatocellular carcinoma and two with cutaneous melanoma. Prior anti-PD-1, anti-PD-L1 or anti-CTLA-4 therapy did not bar entry, and more than 35% had some. Study-wide results and limits: More expanded clones were seen, on average, in CD8+ T cells than in CD4+.

Assay used: immunoSEQ multiplex PCR; TCRdb lists only in-frame clones, some missing. The repertoire includes about 77,000 clones, roughly 84% of them detected once, and 6.2% sits in the top ten. To note about this clone: Its antigen is unidentified.

CDR1 is MDHEN and CDR2 is SYDVKM in the germline V gene. V shed 2 bases, J shed 2 bases, and the junction held 6 bases outside the gene matches. The CDR3 totals 17 residues. The V gene is TRBV28, the J gene TRBJ2-6; 7 bases line up with TRBD1. Source: CD4+ or CD8+ T cells sorted from blood, taken in a trial of the OX40 agonist ivuxolimab. The source is an adult with an advanced solid tumor such as melanoma, head and neck, liver or kidney cancer. CDR3 sequence reads: CASSLGRGYTGANVLTF. Written as DNA, the CDR3 is TGTGCCAGCAGTTTAGGCAGGGGGTATACTGGGGCCAACGTCCTGACTTTC.